A single TCR beta chain is shown here with its context. Its antigen is as yet unknown. These data come from a study of graft-versus-host responses after intestinal transplantation. Study conclusions and caveats: Patients who carried graft-donor T cell macrochimerism also had high graft-versus-host to host-versus-graft clonal ratios in their allografts.

Using immunoSEQ multiplex PCR, the repertoire was profiled, and TCRdb retains in-frame clones only, with some absent. The table lists about 43,000 clones, about 95% of them singletons. V lost 6 bases and J 8 bases, leaving 13 bases between the germline ends. The length of the CDR3 is 13 residues. The V gene's germline CDR1 is LGHNT and CDR2 FRNRAP. The receptor comes from a human patient who received an intestinal transplant, so some T cells may come from the graft donor. The sequencing used PBMCs, collected around 330 days after intestinal transplant. The chain links TRBV12-5 to TRBJ2-2; tentatively, D is TRBD2 (5 bases). The CDR3 nucleotides are TGTGCTAGTGGCCAAACTAGTGATGGGGAGCTGTTTTTT. Translating gives CASGQTSDGELFF.